The present TCR beta chain was sequenced within a study of blood T cell repertoires in COVID-19. Turning to the study itself: Samples came from the United States, Italy and Spain, spanning acute and convalescent COVID-19. PBMCs, B-cell-depleted T cells, or T cells were the source of the cDNA or gDNA that made up the material.

The CDR3 length is 16 residues. In the authors' methods: From reference gene primer amplification, estimates of nucleated cell counts were derived. Assay: immunoSEQ multiplex PCR; the TCRdb copy retains only in-frame clones and omits some. V and J calls and clone size follow that table, whereas D and trimming were derived from the DNA. The sample holds over 85,000 clones; 76% are singletons and the top ten take 3% to 4%. This TCR was recovered from a woman aged 80 or over with acute or convalescent COVID-19. The chain couples TRBV12-1 to TRBJ2-1; the tabulated D call, TRBD1, remains unverified against the DNA. TRBV12-1 constitutes a pseudogene. The material sequenced was peripheral blood. The CDR3 bases are TGTGCCAGCAGCGCTGGGACAGGGGATTCCTACAATGAGCAGTTCTTC. Its protein is CASSAGTGDSYNEQFF.